The clone carrying this T cell receptor (beta chain) was seen more than once but under ten times. Its specificity is unknown. TCRdb re-derived calls from the RT-PCR reads in MiXCR, one entry per CDR3 protein. The table includes around 650,000 distinct CDR3 sequences, 15% to 19% detected once. This entry comes from a study of response to subunit inactivated influenza vaccine. General study points: The authors suggested that few new T cells are recruited per seasonal influenza vaccination.

The sequence came from a man aged 50-60 years who received an inactivated influenza vaccine. Sequenced material: PBMCs from blood, taken less than 13 days after vaccination.

DNA of the CDR3: TGCGCCAGCAGCAACTCAGGGGTATCAGAGACCCAGTACTTC. As protein: CASSNSGVSETQYF. V gene TRBV5-1 combines with J gene TRBJ2-5; possible D gene TRBD1, 6 bases. Trimming left V 4 bases short and J 4 bases short, with 14 bases between. Per germline, CDR1 SGHRS and CDR2 YFSETQ. There are 14 residues in the CDR3.